These 17 T cell receptor beta chains came from one sample sequenced in a study of shared clonotypes between healthy human individuals. Clones were sequenced by immunoSEQ multiplex PCR, and TCRdb holds only the in-frame ones, with some missing. Among a few million clones listed, around 90% were seen once. Sequenced input: naive CD4+ T cells sorted from blood. As to subset: CD45RA+ positively selected. The receptor source for this set is a young man in good health.

The chain recombines TRBV15 with TRBJ2-6; tentatively, D is TRBD2 (6 bases). Trimming removed 3 bases from V and 0 bases from J, with 15 bases in between. CDR1 and CDR2 from the germline V gene are LNHNV and YYDKDF (reference sequence). The CDR3 consists of 18 residues. The CDR3 sequence: CATSRKGEALSGANVLTF. DNA for the CDR3: TGTGCCACCAGCAGGAAAGGGGAGGCGCTCTCTGGGGCCAACGTCCTGACTTTC.

The V gene is TRBV7-2, the J gene TRBJ1-5, with D unclear. With 5 bases removed from V and 9 bases from J, the gap between germline ends came to 11 bases. The CDR3 spans 12 residues. The germline gives CDR1 SGHTA, CDR2 FQGNSA. The CDR3 protein is CASSNPGLPQHF. In DNA, the CDR3 is TGTGCCAGCAGCAACCCGGGTCTGCCCCAGCATTTT.

The chain is built from TRBV7-2 and TRBJ1-3; the match to TRBD1 covers 9 bases. The CDR3 consists of 14 residues. V lost 5 bases, J lost 4 bases, and 3 bases stayed unmatched. Germline-derived CDR1 and CDR2 are SGHTA and FQGNSA. The CDR3: CASSRDRDGNTIYF. DNA for the CDR3: TGTGCCAGCAGCCGGGACAGGGACGGAAACACCATATATTTT.

The chain combines TRBV27 with TRBJ2-1, with D possibly being TRBD2 (6 bases). Trimming took 5 bases from V and 0 from J, leaving 14 bases between them. This CDR3 contains 16 residues. Germline loops: CDR1 MNHEY, CDR2 SMNVEV (reference sequence). The DNA for the CDR3 is TGTGCCAGCAGTCCTCGACTAGTCCGCTCCTACAATGAGCAGTTCTTC. This translates into CASSPRLVRSYNEQFF.

The chain employs TRBV5-1 and TRBJ1-5; D gene unclear. The CDR3 loop spans 13 amino acids. V was shortened by 3 bases and J by 3 bases, with 7 bases between the two germline ends. Germline loops: CDR1 SGHRS, CDR2 YFSETQ. CDR3 region: CASSSDLNQPQHF. DNA for the CDR3: TGCGCCAGCAGCTCCGACCTCAATCAGCCCCAGCATTTT.

The count of this clone is one. The V and J genes are TRBV5-1 and TRBJ2-3; the match to TRBD1 covers 8 bases. The CDR3 has 15 residues. Trimming took 0 bases from V and 2 from J; bases not matched to a gene: 2. CDR1 is SGHRS, CDR2 YFSETQ, per germline. CDR3 loop: CASSLVQGATDTQYF. The CDR3 DNA reads as TGCGCCAGCAGCTTGGTTCAGGGGGCCACAGATACGCAGTATTTT.

The chain recombines TRBV10-1 with TRBJ2-1; 7 bases map to TRBD2. This CDR3 spans 13 amino acids. Germline V CDR1 and CDR2: WNHNN, SYGVQD (reference sequence). V was pared by 4 bases and J by 7 bases, with 4 bases of the junction left unmatched. The CDR3 region is CASSVSGGNEQFF. DNA for the CDR3: TGCGCCAGCAGTGTATCCGGGGGGAATGAGCAGTTCTTC.

This clone occurred a few times. V usage is TRBV10-2 and J usage is TRBJ2-2; D gene uncertain. Trimming removed 4 bases from V and 2 bases from J, with 8 bases in between. Germline lookup yields CDR1 WSHSY and CDR2 SAAADI. The CDR3 covers 14 residues. The CDR3 bases are TGCGCCAGCAGTGTGAACAGCAACACCGGGGAGCTGTTTTTT. This gives the protein CASSVNSNTGELFF.

V usage is TRBV2 and J usage is TRBJ1-1, with TRBD1 identical over 7 bases. Germline V gene data show CDR1 as SNHLY and CDR2 as FYNNEI. The CDR3 runs 13 residues. J was trimmed by 6 bases and V by 4 bases; bases with no gene match: 5. The CDR3 spells CASSVDRAAEAFF. The DNA for the CDR3 is TGTGCCAGCAGTGTTGACAGGGCGGCTGAAGCTTTCTTT.

This chain uses TRBV7-3 with TRBJ1-2; a weak D match, TRBD1 (5 bases). CDR1 SGHTA and CDR2 FQGTGA come from the germline V gene. This CDR3 is built from 15 residues. The V end was cut by 0 bases, the J end by 0 bases, with 8 bases between. The CDR3 protein is CASSLTGGANYGYTF. The CDR3 coding sequence is TGTGCCAGCAGCTTAACGGGGGGTGCTAACTATGGCTACACCTTC.

The chain uses TRBV4-3 and TRBJ1-4, with D possibly matching TRBD1 (6 bases). CDR1 is LGHNA and CDR2 is YSLEER in the germline V gene. The CDR3 extends over 17 amino acids. V was cut by 5 bases and J by 8 bases, with 24 bases left in between. As DNA, the CDR3 is TGCGCCAGCAGCTATCGAGGACCCTGGACAGCCGCCGAAAAACTGTTTTTT. As protein: CASSYRGPWTAAEKLFF.

The chain carries TRBV19 and TRBJ1-1, with 10 bases lining up with TRBD1. This CDR3 is 15 amino acids long. V shed 5 bases and J 6 bases; nucleotides not matched to a gene: 9. Per the germline V gene, CDR1 is LNHDA and CDR2 is SQIVND (reference sequence). This CDR3 is CASSVDRGRRAEAFF. CDR3 coding DNA: TGTGCCAGTAGTGTTGACAGGGGGCGCCGGGCTGAAGCTTTCTTT.

V and J are TRBV19 and TRBJ2-7; 7 bases are a match to TRBD2. This CDR3 is built from 15 residues. Germline V gene lookup returns CDR1 LNHDA and CDR2 SQIVND (reference sequence). After removal of 5 bases from V and 1 base from J, the junction contained 8 bases not matched to a gene. Here the CDR3 DNA reads TGTGCCAGTAGTGGGGGGGTAAGGAGATCCTACGAGCAGTACTTC. This translates into CASSGGVRRSYEQYF. Variable domain in full (rest from reference TRBV19 and TRBJ2-7): DGGITQSPKYLFRKEGQNVTLSCEQNLNHDAMYWYRQDPGQGLRLIYYSQIVNDFQKGDIAEGYSVSREKKESFPLTVTSAQKNPTAFYLCASSGGVRRSYEQYFGPGTRLTVT.

J is TRBJ2-7 and V is TRBV6-4, with 10 bases that match TRBD2. Unmatched junction bases numbered 5, after V lost 6 bases and J lost 3 bases. The V gene's germline CDR1 is MRHNA and CDR2 SNTAGT. The CDR3 spans 14 residues. In DNA form, the CDR3 reads TGTGCCAGCAGCCCTAGCGGGGGACTCTACGAGCAGTACTTC. The encoded protein is CASSPSGGLYEQYF.

V usage is TRBV5-6 and J usage is TRBJ1-4; TRBD1 matches at 10 bases. Trimming cost V 0 bases and J 9 bases; bases outside gene matches: 5. Germline lookup yields CDR1 SGHDT and CDR2 YYEEEE. The CDR3 extends over 15 amino acids. CDR3 in DNA: TGTGCCAGCAGCTTGGGAGGGACAGGGGAGAAAAAACTGTTTTTT. Encoded protein: CASSLGGTGEKKLFF.

In this sample, this clone turned up once. The V gene is TRBV4-1, the J gene TRBJ2-1, with 8 bases identical to TRBD2. After removal of 4 bases from V and 3 bases from J, the junction contained 5 bases not matched to a gene. The CDR3 is 15 amino acids. In germline, CDR1 is MGHRA, CDR2 YSYEKL. As DNA, the CDR3 is TGCGCCAGCAGCCGGAGCGGGAGCTACTACAATGAGCAGTTCTTC. This encodes CASSRSGSYYNEQFF.

As concerns this clone: Other DNA sequences in this specimen translate into the identical CDR3. This chain uses TRBV6-5 with TRBJ1-1; D ambiguous. The CDR3 totals 14 residues. Germline V gene sequence: CDR1 MNHEY, CDR2 SVGAGI. Trimming removed 0 bases at V and 1 base at J, with 6 bases between. Written as DNA, the CDR3 is TGTGCCAGCAGTTACTCAATGGCGAACACTGAAGCTTTCTTT. Protein sequence: CASSYSMANTEAFF.